The clone carrying this T cell receptor (beta chain) showed up just a few times. This sample was included in a study of blood T cell repertoires in COVID-19. Study context: PBMCs, B-cell-depleted T cells, or T cells provided the cDNA or gDNA that made up the material.

Germline V gene sequence: CDR1 SGHVS, CDR2 FQNEAQ. Deletions cut 6 bases from V and 5 bases from J, with 11 bases between. CDR3 length: 13 amino acids. Only in-frame clones appear in the TCRdb table, and some are missing; sequencing was by immunoSEQ multiplex PCR. Of 300,000 or so clones detected, about nine tenths appear once; the ten largest clones hold less than 3.5%. What was sequenced was peripheral blood. The sequence came from a woman aged 25 to 45 with COVID-19, enrolled during active disease. The chain has TRBV7-8 and TRBJ1-5; D call uncertain. CDR3 nucleotides: TGTGCCAGCAGACCCAGGATTGATCAGCCCCAGCATTTT. Translating it yields CASRPRIDQPQHF.